One sample yielded the 32 T cell receptor beta chains listed below, sequenced in a study of tumor-infiltrating lymphocytes in primary liver carcinoma. Unsorted bulk tissue, about 17-33 mg of it, served as the source for co-extraction of RNA and DNA. Total RNA amounting to around 540 ng was the source from which TCR beta cDNA was made with a constant-region primer. Three-round nested multiplex PCR performed with slightly modified ARM-PCR produced the TCR beta libraries. TRBV1-TRBV30 forward primers and a C-beta reverse primer were used in the first two PCR rounds, which each ran for ten to eleven cycles. TCRdb called the multiplex PCR reads again in MiXCR, with one record for every CDR3 protein. The table has about 92,000 distinct CDR3 sequences, about 70% seen once. Sample: tumor-adjacent normal liver tissue. The source is a middle-aged man with primary liver carcinoma and hepatitis B virus infection.

This clonotype was detected only once. The junction shows a germline mismatch at one end, possibly a read error. The chain uses TRBV27 and TRBJ2-7; 9 nucleotides line up with TRBD2. CDR3 length: 16 residues. Per the germline V gene, CDR1 is MNHEY and CDR2 is SMNVEV (reference sequence). The CDR3 here is CAISLSGTSRSYEQCF. For the CDR3, the DNA is TGTGCCATCAGTTTATCGGGGACTAGCAGATCCTACGAGCAGTGCTTC.

The V gene is TRBV20-1, the J gene TRBJ2-1; 9 bases align to TRBD2. The CDR3 runs 18 residues. The J segment lost 8 bases and the V segment lost 2 bases, leaving 19 bases of the junction unmatched. Germline V gene data show CDR1 as DFQATT and CDR2 as SNEGSKA (reference sequence). CDR3 coding DNA: TGCAGTGCTAGAATGGTAGCGGGAGCTACCATCAGGGACTATGAGCAGTTCTTC. Amino acid sequence: CSARMVAGATIRDYEQFF.

The rearrangement links TRBV11-2 to TRBJ2-3; the D call may be TRBD1 or TRBD2 (5 bases each). The CDR3 sequence is 14 residues long. The V gene's germline CDR1 is SGHAT and CDR2 FQNNGV. V lost 5 bases to trimming and J lost 10 bases, with 19 bases between them. Here the CDR3 reads CASSAADIGDAQYF. The CDR3 DNA is TGTGCCAGCAGCGCTGCGGACATCGGGGATGCGCAGTATTTT.

Notes on this clonotype: A much larger clone is a single base away; this may be a read error. DNA of the CDR3: TGTGCCATCAGTGAGTCGAACAGCTACAATGAGCAGTTCTTC. This sequence encodes CAISESNSYNEQFF. V usage is TRBV10-3 and J usage is TRBJ2-1; the D is unclear. Germline V lookup: CDR1 ENHRY, CDR2 SYGVKD. V lost 0 bases and J lost 3, with 6 bases in between. The CDR3 runs 14 residues.

On this clonotype itself: One end of the junction does not line up with germline, which may come from a read error. The gene calls are TRBV6-5 and TRBJ2-6, with a possible D match to TRBD1 (5 bases). The V gene's germline CDR1 is MNHEY and CDR2 SVGAGI. The CDR3 totals 18 residues. This CDR3 reads CASSLWIGMKAGANVLIF. For the CDR3, the DNA is TGTGCCAGCAGTCTTTGGATAGGGATGAAGGCTGGGGCCAACGTCCTGATTTTC.

This clonotype was seen at least ten times. The chain links TRBV4-1 to TRBJ2-7; D is ambiguous. This CDR3 comprises 13 residues. CDR1 is MGHRA, CDR2 YSYEKL, per germline. Trimming stripped 4 bases from V and 4 bases from J, with 11 bases between. CDR3 residues: CASSRPSSYEQYF. CDR3 in DNA: TGCGCCAGCAGCCGTCCCTCCAGTTACGAGCAGTACTTC.

This clonotype was seen at least ten times. This sequence joins TRBV7-8 and TRBJ2-7; D ambiguous. This CDR3 is 15 amino acids long. Germline values: CDR1 SGHVS, CDR2 FQNEAQ. V was clipped by 1 base and J by 0 bases, with 10 bases between them. CDR3 sequence: CASSLVWPDSYEQYF. DNA of the CDR3: TGTGCCAGCAGCTTAGTGTGGCCAGACTCCTACGAGCAGTACTTC.

This clonotype appeared once. A read error may produce the germline difference seen at one junction end. The rearrangement uses TRBV5-1 and TRBJ2-5; D might be TRBD2 (6 bases). This CDR3 is built from 15 residues. Germline loops: CDR1 SGHRS, CDR2 YFSETQ. CDR3 nucleotides: TGCGCCAACAGCTGGACCGGGAGAGGGGAAGAGACCCAGTACTTC. This translates into CANSWTGRGEETQYF.

On this clonotype: A junction boundary mismatches the germline segment, possibly from a read error. The V gene is TRBV6-1, the J gene TRBJ2-1; D is possibly TRBD2 (5 bases). Germline loops: CDR1 MNHNS, CDR2 SASEGT. This CDR3 has 19 amino acids. CDR3 sequence (DNA): TGTGCCAACAGTAATCCTACCGGGAAGGCCGCTGTTGGGAGCGATGAGCAGTTCTTC. Protein sequence: CANSNPTGKAAVGSDEQFF.

Notes on this clonotype: This clone may be a read error of a much larger clone one base away. V usage is TRBV7-8 and J usage is TRBJ1-3; the D gene is possibly TRBD1 (5 bases). CDR1 SGHVS and CDR2 FQNEAQ come from the germline V gene. This CDR3 has 13 amino acids. The CDR3 region is CVSSLGPAEGPDF. The CDR3 bases are TGTGTCAGCAGCTTAGGTCCCGCTGAGGGGCCCGATTTT.

About this clonotype itself: The junction differs from germline at one of its ends, possibly a read error. The chain recombines TRBV5-1 with TRBJ2-3, with TRBD1 as a possible D gene (6 bases). Per germline, CDR1 SGHRS and CDR2 YFSETQ. The CDR3 runs to 14 residues. The CDR3 bases are TGCGCCAACAGCTTCCGGGCAGGGGCAGATACGCAGTATTTT. This gives the protein CANSFRAGADTQYF.

Remarks on this clonotype: A much larger clone is a single base away; this may be a read error. Given the absence of the conserved phenylalanine or tryptophan at the CDR3 end, a read error is likely. CDR3 DNA sequence: TGTGCCAGCAGCTCGGGACGAACAGATACGCAGTATTCT. It encodes CASSSGRTDTQYS. The chain employs TRBV7-3 and TRBJ2-3; D may be TRBD1 or TRBD2 (5 bases each). Trimming stripped 4 bases from V and 3 bases from J, with 8 bases between. Germline V gene sequence: CDR1 SGHTA, CDR2 FQGTGA. The length of the CDR3 is 13 residues.

A remark on this clonotype: A much larger clone lies one base from this, so it may be a read error. The rearrangement uses TRBV6-5 and TRBJ2-1; D possibly uses TRBD1 or TRBD2 (6 bases each). Germline V gene sequence: CDR1 MNHEY, CDR2 SVGAGI. This CDR3 comprises 16 residues. DNA of the CDR3: TGTGCCAGCAGCTTCCGGTCAGGGGCGGGAAGCGATGAGCAGCTCTTC. Protein sequence: CASSFRSGAGSDEQLF.

About this clonotype itself: Germline and junction disagree at one end, which may indicate a read error. The rearrangement joins TRBV4-1 to TRBJ2-4, with 10 bases identical to TRBD2. In germline, CDR1 is MGHRA, CDR2 YSYEKL. The CDR3 contains 16 residues. CDR3: CASSPIAGGYKDIQYF. The CDR3 nucleotides read TGCGCCAGCAGCCCCATAGCGGGGGGTTACAAAGACATTCAGTACTTC.

For this clonotype: Its ends do not fully match the called genes, so a read error is possible. The chain joins TRBV7-9 to TRBJ1-4; D is ambiguous. Germline V lookup: CDR1 SEHNR, CDR2 FQNEAQ (reference sequence). The CDR3 totals 13 residues. CDR3 DNA: TGTGCCAGCAGCTTAGGTGGGAATGAAAATCTGTTTTTT. This codes for CASSLGGNENLFF. Together with reference TRBV7-9 and TRBJ1-4, the CDR3 gives the full variable domain: DTGVSQNPRHKITKRGQNVTFRCDPISEHNRLYWYRQTLGQGPEFLTYFQNEAQLEKSRLLSDRFSAERPKGSFSTLEIQRTEQGDSAMYLCASSLGGNENLFFGSGTQLSVL.

This clonotype was recorded at least ten times. The chain carries TRBV29-1 and TRBJ2-2, with D maybe TRBD2 (6 bases). The germline V gene encodes CDR1 SQVTM and CDR2 ANQGSEA. The V gene lost 3 bases and the J gene lost 3 bases, with 8 bases spanning the gap. The CDR3 extends over 13 amino acids. The CDR3 reads CSVEAGYTGELFF. The CDR3 region has the DNA TGCAGCGTTGAGGCGGGGTACACCGGGGAGCTGTTTTTT.

In this sample, this clonotype turned up many times. The genes are TRBV28 and TRBJ2-3; D is undetermined. CDR3 length: 14 amino acids. The V gene's germline CDR1 is MDHEN and CDR2 SYDVKM. V was pared by 6 bases and J by 2 bases, with 12 bases between. Here the CDR3 reads CASSMTGHTDTQYF. CDR3 sequence (DNA): TGTGCCAGCAGCATGACCGGGCACACAGATACGCAGTATTTT.

As concerns this clonotype: Its ends do not fully match the called genes, so a read error is possible. The rearrangement links TRBV4-1 to TRBJ1-1; no reliable D call. The CDR3 is 16 residues long. Looked up from germline, CDR1 is MGHRA and CDR2 is YSYEKL. Here the CDR3 reads CASSQDPENPNTETFF. DNA of the CDR3: TGCGCCAGCAGCCAAGATCCCGAGAACCCGAACACTGAAACTTTCTTT.

This chain joins TRBV5-1 and TRBJ2-1, with a tentative D call TRBD2 (5 bases). Trimming cost V 0 bases and J 7 bases, with 14 bases left between them. Looked up from germline, CDR1 is SGHRS and CDR2 is YFSETQ. The CDR3 sequence is 15 residues long. The CDR3 DNA is TGCGCCAGCAGCTTGGAAGAGGGCCCCTCGAATGAGCAGTTCTTC. It translates to CASSLEEGPSNEQFF.

CDR3 sequence: CASSSVVGSSYNEQFF. Here the CDR3 DNA reads TGTGCCAGCAGCTCGGTGGTAGGGAGCTCCTACAATGAGCAGTTCTTC. The V call is TRBV5-6, the J call TRBJ2-1; D might be TRBD2 (5 bases). The CDR3 loop spans 16 amino acids. V lost 3 bases and J lost 0, with 13 bases in between. The germline V gene has CDR1 SGHDT and CDR2 YYEEEE.

Worth noting for this clonotype: At one end the junction does not follow the germline gene, possibly because of a read error. The chain links TRBV11-2 to TRBJ2-1; no firm D call. The germline gives CDR1 SGHAT, CDR2 FQNNGV. CDR3 length: 11 residues. CDR3 DNA: TGTGCCACATCGCCGATAGGGAATGAGCTCTTC. As protein: CATSPIGNELF.

This clonotype has more than one count but fewer than ten. This may stem from a read error, because a much larger clone lies one nucleotide away. The CDR3 loop reads CSVAGTGSPYEQYF. The CDR3 DNA reads TGCAGCGTAGCCGGGACAGGGAGCCCCTACGAGCAGTACTTC. The chain is built from TRBV29-1 and TRBJ2-7; 9 bases agree with TRBD1. The CDR3 sequence is 14 residues long. The V gene end was trimmed by 6 bases and the J gene end by 2 bases; junction bases not matched to a gene: 8. Germline CDR1 is SQVTM and CDR2 is ANQGSEA.

Comment on this clonotype: One end of the junction varies from germline; a read error may be responsible. The CDR3 nucleotides are TGTAGCTTGGGGCAGGGGGAGATGTTTTTT. Encoded protein: CSLGQGEMFF. The rearrangement uses TRBV29-1 and TRBJ2-2; 7 nucleotides agree with TRBD1. This CDR3 region has 10 residues. Germline CDR1 is SQVTM and CDR2 is ANQGSEA.

A remark on this clonotype: The junction does not match germline at one end; this may be a read error. The genes are TRBV10-3 and TRBJ2-5; TRBD1 is a possible D gene (6 bases). The germline V gene has CDR1 ENHRY and CDR2 SYGVKD. The CDR3 totals 16 residues. Here the CDR3 reads CVISDPGDYGQETQYF. CDR3 DNA: TGTGTCATCAGTGACCCAGGGGATTATGGTCAAGAGACCCAGTACTTC.

This clonotype came up once. Given a much more abundant clone one base away, this may be a read error. The V and J genes are TRBV10-3 and TRBJ2-2; no clear D. Trimming took off 5 bases at V and 3 bases at J, with 4 bases between the two ends. This CDR3 is 12 amino acids long. The germline V gene encodes CDR1 ENHRY and CDR2 SYGVKD. CDR3 sequence: CAISIDTGELFF. The CDR3 coding sequence is TGTGCCATCAGTATAGACACCGGGGAGCTGTTTTTT.

A word on this clonotype: A read error may be the cause here, since a much bigger clone is one base away. The chain has TRBV12-3 or TRBV12-4 and TRBJ2-1; the D is unclear. The CDR3 contains 15 residues. This chain's CDR3 is CASCFSTLRLYEQFF. CDR3 nucleotide sequence: TGTGCCAGCTGTTTCTCAACCCTTCGATTATATGAGCAGTTCTTC.

This clonotype came up a few times. The gene calls are TRBV5-1 and TRBJ2-3, with 9 bases that match TRBD2. Germline lookup yields CDR1 SGHRS and CDR2 YFSETQ. V lost 0 bases to trimming and J lost 5 bases; unmatched junction nucleotides: 1. This CDR3 is built from 14 residues. The CDR3 protein is CASSLEAGGDTQYF. In DNA, the CDR3 is TGCGCCAGCAGCTTGGAAGCGGGAGGAGATACGCAGTATTTT. Based on the CDR3 plus reference TRBV5-1 and TRBJ2-3, the full variable domain is KAGVTQTPRYLIKTRGQQVTLSCSPISGHRSVSWYQQTPGQGLQFLFEYFSETQRNKGNFPGRFSGRQFSNSRSEMNVSTLELGDSALYLCASSLEAGGDTQYFGPGTRLTVL.

This clonotype is a singleton in its sample. The junction departs from the called germline gene at one end, perhaps through a read error. This sequence joins TRBV11-3 and TRBJ2-1, with TRBD2 matching 8 bases. CDR1 SGHNT and CDR2 YENEEA come from the germline V gene. The CDR3 has 16 amino acids. The CDR3 is CASSLSGTRGRGEQFF. For the CDR3, the DNA is TGTGCCAGTAGCTTATCAGGGACTAGAGGGAGAGGGGAGCAGTTCTTC.

With respect to this clonotype: Mismatch with germline at one junction end may stem from a read error. This chain joins TRBV7-9 and TRBJ1-2; D is ambiguous. Germline CDR1 is SEHNR and CDR2 is FQNEAQ (reference sequence). The CDR3 extends over 16 amino acids. The CDR3 region is CASSPEGTLSQYGYTF. CDR3 sequence (DNA): TGTGCCAGCAGCCCCGAGGGCACGCTGTCCCAGTATGGCTACACATTC.

Only one count was recorded for this clonotype. The CDR3 carries no conserved terminal phenylalanine or tryptophan, so it likely arises from a read error. The chain joins TRBV12-3 or TRBV12-4 to TRBJ2-3; 7 nucleotides match TRBD2. The CDR3 extends over 15 amino acids. The CDR3 region is CASSLAAGITDTQYY. The CDR3 DNA follows: TGCGCCAGCAGTTTGGCAGCGGGGATCACAGATACGCAGTATTAT.

On this clonotype: The conserved closing phenylalanine or tryptophan is absent in this CDR3, likely reflecting a read error. V is TRBV12-3 or TRBV12-4 and J is TRBJ2-1; 9 bases match TRBD1. V shed 7 bases, J shed 9 bases, and the junction held 16 bases outside the gene matches. The CDR3 loop spans 16 amino acids. The CDR3 nucleotides are TGTGCCAGCACTTTGCCCGGGACAGGGCTCCGGGGTGAGCAGTTCTAC. It is translated as CASTLPGTGLRGEQFY.

The chain has TRBV11-1 and TRBJ1-1; D is unclear. Germline assignment: CDR1 SGHAT and CDR2 FQDESV (reference sequence). Between the trimmed V and J ends, which lost 2 bases and 3 bases, there was a span of 10 bases. This CDR3 is 14 amino acids long. The CDR3 spells CASSLKAVDTEAFF. In DNA, the CDR3 is TGTGCCAGCAGCTTAAAGGCAGTGGACACTGAAGCTTTCTTT. The variable domain in full, with the rest retrieved from reference TRBV11-1 and TRBJ1-1, is EAEVAQSPRYKITEKSQAVAFWCDPISGHATLYWYRQILGQGPELLVQFQDESVVDDSQLPKDRFSAERLKGVDSTLKIQPAELGDSAMYLCASSLKAVDTEAFFGQGTRLTVV.